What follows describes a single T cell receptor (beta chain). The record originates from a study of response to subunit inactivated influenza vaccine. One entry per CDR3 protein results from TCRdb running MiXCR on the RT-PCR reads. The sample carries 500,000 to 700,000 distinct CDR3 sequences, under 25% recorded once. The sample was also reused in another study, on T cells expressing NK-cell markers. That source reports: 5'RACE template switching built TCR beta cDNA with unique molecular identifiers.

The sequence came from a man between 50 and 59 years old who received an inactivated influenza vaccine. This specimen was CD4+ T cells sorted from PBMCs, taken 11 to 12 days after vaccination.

DNA for the CDR3: TGTGCCAGCAGCCTGCAGGGTTCTCACTATGGCTACACCTTC. Protein sequence: CASSLQGSHYGYTF. The chain combines TRBV5-5 with TRBJ1-2, with D maybe TRBD1 (5 bases). Germline loops: CDR1 SGHKS, CDR2 YYEKEE (reference sequence). Trimming took off 4 bases at V and 3 bases at J, with 13 bases between the two ends. This CDR3 has 14 amino acids.